The TCR beta chain under discussion was sequenced for a study of blood T cell repertoires in COVID-19. Study context: Samples representing acute and convalescent COVID-19 were sourced from the United States, Italy and Spain. Sample material is recorded as cDNA or gDNA derived from T cells, B-cell-depleted T cells, or PBMCs.

The V and J ends lost 0 bases and 6 bases, in that order; junction bases with no gene match: 4. The CDR3 is 16 amino acids. Germline V gene lookup returns CDR1 LGHNA and CDR2 YSLEER. In the original workflow: Amplifying reference gene primers gave estimates of nucleated cell counts. Sequencing used immunoSEQ multiplex PCR; TCRdb keeps in-frame clones, though not all of them. That table gives V, J and clone size, and the DNA gave D and trimming. The sample has fewer than 100,000 clones, more than 75% seen once. The TCR was taken from a human donor with acute or convalescent COVID-19. The donor label of this sample is uncertain. Sequenced material: peripheral blood. V and J are TRBV4-3 and TRBJ1-6, with 8 bases identical to TRBD1. The CDR3: CASSQDRGRINSPLHF. The DNA of the CDR3 is TGCGCCAGCAGCCAAGACAGGGGGCGTATTAATTCACCCCTCCACTTT.